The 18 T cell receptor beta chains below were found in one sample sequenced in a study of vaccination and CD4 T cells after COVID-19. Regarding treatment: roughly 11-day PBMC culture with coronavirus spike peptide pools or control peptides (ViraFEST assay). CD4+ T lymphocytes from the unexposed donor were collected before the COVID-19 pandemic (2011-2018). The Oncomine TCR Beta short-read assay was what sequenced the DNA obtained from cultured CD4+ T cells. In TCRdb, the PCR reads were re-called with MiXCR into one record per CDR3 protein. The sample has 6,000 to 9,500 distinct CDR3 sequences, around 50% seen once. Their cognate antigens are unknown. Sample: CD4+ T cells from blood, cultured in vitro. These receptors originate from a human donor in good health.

The CDR3, as DNA: TGTGCCACTTGGGACAGACTGAACACCGGGGAGCTGTTTTTT. Amino acid sequence: CATWDRLNTGELFF. V and J are TRBV10-3 and TRBJ2-2; 7 bases are a match to TRBD1. The germline gives CDR1 ENHRY, CDR2 SYGVKD. V was pared by 10 bases and J by 1 base, with 6 bases of the junction left unmatched. The length of the CDR3 is 14 residues.

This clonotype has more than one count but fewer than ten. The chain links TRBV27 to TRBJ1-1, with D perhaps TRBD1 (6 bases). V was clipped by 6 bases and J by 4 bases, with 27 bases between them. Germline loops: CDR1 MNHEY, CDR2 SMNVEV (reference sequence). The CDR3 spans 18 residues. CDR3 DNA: TGTGCCAGCAGGGGGGGCCGGGGGCGATTAATCGAGATCACTGAAGCTTTCTTT. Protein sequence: CASRGGRGRLIEITEAFF.

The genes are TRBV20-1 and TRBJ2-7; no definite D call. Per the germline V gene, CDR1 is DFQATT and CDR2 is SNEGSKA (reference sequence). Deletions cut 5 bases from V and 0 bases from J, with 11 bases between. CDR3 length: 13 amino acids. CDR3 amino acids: CSAASTYSYEQYF. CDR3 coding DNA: TGCAGTGCTGCTTCCACCTACTCCTACGAGCAGTACTTC.

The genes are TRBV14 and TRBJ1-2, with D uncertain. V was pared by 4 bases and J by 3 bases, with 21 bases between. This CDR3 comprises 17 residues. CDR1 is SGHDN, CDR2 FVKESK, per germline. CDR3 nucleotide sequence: TGTGCCAGCAGCCGAAGTGCAGGTGAGGCCTTCTACTATGGCTACACCTTC. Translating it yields CASSRSAGEAFYYGYTF.

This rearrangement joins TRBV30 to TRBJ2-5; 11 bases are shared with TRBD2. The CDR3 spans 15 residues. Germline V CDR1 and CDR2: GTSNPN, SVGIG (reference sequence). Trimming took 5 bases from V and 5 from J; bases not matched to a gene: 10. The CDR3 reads CAWRSLAGGRETQYF. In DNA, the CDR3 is TGTGCCTGGCGATCCCTAGCGGGGGGCCGGGAGACCCAGTACTTC.

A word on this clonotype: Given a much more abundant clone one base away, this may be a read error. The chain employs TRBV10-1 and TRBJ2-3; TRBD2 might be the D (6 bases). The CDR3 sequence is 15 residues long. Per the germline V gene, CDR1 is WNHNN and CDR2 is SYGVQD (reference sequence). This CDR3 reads CVSSESGLGADTQYF. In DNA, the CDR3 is TGCGTCAGCAGTGAGTCGGGACTGGGAGCAGATACGCAGTATTTT.

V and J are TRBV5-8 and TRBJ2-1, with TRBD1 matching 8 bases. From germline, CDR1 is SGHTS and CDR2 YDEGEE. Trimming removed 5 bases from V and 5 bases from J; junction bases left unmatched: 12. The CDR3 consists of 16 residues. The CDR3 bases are TGTGCCAGCAGACAAATTTGGCAGGGGGCAAACAATGAGCAGTTCTTC. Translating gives CASRQIWQGANNEQFF. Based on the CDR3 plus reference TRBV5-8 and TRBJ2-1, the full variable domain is EAGVTQSPTHLIKTRGQQATLRCSPISGHTSVYWYQQALGLGLQFLLWYDEGEERNRGNFPPRFSGRQFPNYSSELNVNALELEDSALYLCASRQIWQGANNEQFFGPGTRLTVL.

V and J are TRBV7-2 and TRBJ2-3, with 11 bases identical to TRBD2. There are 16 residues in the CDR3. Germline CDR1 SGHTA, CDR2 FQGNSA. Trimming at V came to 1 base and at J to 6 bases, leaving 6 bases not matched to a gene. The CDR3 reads CASSLDLAGGLDTQYF. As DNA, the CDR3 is TGTGCCAGCAGCTTAGATTTAGCGGGAGGGCTGGATACGCAGTATTTT. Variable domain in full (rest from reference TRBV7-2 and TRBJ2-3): GAGVSQSPSNKVTEKGKDVELRCDPISGHTALYWYRQSLGQGLEFLIYFQGNSAPDKSGLPSDRFSAERTGGSVSTLTIQRTQQEDSAVYLCASSLDLAGGLDTQYFGPGTRLTVL.

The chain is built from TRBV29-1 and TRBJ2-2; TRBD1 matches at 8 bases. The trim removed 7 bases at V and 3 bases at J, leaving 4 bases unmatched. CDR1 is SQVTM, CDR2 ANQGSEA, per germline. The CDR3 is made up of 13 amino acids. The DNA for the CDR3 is TGCAGCGCTGACAGGGGCGACACCGGGGAGCTGTTTTTT. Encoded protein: CSADRGDTGELFF.

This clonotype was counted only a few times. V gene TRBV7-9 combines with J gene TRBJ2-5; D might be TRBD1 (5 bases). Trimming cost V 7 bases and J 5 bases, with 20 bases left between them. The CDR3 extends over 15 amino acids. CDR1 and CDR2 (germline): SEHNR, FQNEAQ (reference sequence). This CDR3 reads CASTQKEQGIETQYF. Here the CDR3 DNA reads TGTGCCAGCACCCAAAAGGAGCAGGGAATCGAGACCCAGTACTTC.

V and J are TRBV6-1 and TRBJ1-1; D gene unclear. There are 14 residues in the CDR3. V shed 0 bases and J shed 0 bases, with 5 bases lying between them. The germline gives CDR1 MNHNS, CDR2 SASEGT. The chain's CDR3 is CASSEAGMNTEAFF. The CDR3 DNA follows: TGTGCCAGCAGTGAAGCGGGGATGAACACTGAAGCTTTCTTT.

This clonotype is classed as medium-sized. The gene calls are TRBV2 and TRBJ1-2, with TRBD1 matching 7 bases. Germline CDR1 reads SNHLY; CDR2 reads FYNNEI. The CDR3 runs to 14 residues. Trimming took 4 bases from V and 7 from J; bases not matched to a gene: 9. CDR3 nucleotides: TGTGCCAGCAGTGGACAGGGTGGGAGTGGTGGCTACACCTTC. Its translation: CASSGQGGSGGYTF. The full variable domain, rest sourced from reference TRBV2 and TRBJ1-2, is EPEVTQTPSHQVTQMGQEVILRCVPISNHLYFYWYRQILGQKVEFLVSFYNNEISEKSEIFDDQFSVERPDGSNFTLKIRSTKLEDSAMYFCASSGQGGSGGYTFGSGTRLTVV.

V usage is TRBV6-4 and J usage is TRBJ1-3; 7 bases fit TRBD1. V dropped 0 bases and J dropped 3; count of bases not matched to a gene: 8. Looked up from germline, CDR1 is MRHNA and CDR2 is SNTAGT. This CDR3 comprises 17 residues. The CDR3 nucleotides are TGTGCCAGCAGTGACTCGACGGAAGACAGGGATGGAAACACCATATATTTT. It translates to CASSDSTEDRDGNTIYF.

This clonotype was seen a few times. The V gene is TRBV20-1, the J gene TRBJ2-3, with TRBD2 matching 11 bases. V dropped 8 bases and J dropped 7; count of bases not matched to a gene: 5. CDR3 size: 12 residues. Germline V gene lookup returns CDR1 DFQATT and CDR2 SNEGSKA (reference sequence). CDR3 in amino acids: CSLAGGVNTQYF. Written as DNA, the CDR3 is TGCAGTTTAGCGGGAGGGGTAAATACGCAGTATTTT.

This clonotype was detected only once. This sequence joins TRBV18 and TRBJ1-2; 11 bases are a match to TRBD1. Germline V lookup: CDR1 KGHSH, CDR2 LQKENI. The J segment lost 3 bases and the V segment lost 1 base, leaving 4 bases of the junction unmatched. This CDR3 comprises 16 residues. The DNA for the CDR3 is TGTGCCAGCTCACCACGGACAGGGGGCATTGACTATGGCTACACCTTC. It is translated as CASSPRTGGIDYGYTF.

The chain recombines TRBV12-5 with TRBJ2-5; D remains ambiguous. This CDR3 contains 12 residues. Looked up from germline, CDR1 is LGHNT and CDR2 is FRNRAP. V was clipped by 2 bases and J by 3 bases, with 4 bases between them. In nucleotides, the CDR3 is TGTGCTAGTGGTTTGTCGGAAGAGACCCAGTACTTC. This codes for CASGLSEETQYF.

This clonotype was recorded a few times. DNA for the CDR3: TGTGCCAGTAGTATAGTTCCGGGCTCGGGCAATCAGCCCCAGCATTTT. It yields the protein CASSIVPGSGNQPQHF. V and J are TRBV19 and TRBJ1-5; D remains unclear. Deletions cut 1 base from V and 2 bases from J, with 12 bases between. Germline-derived CDR1 and CDR2 are LNHDA and SQIVND (reference sequence). This CDR3 has 16 amino acids.

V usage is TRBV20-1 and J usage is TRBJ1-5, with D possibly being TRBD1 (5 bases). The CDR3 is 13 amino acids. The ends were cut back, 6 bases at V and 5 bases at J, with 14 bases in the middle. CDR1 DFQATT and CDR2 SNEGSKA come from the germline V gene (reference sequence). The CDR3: CSASGGVHQPQHF. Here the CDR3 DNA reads TGCAGTGCGAGTGGGGGGGTCCATCAGCCCCAGCATTTT.